The clone carrying this T cell receptor beta chain was observed once. Patients had to be free of confetti depigmentation, indicating active vitiligo. Method: immunoSEQ multiplex PCR; TCRdb's copy keeps in-frame clones and lacks some. The table includes 60,000 to 80,000 clones, 80% to 95% detected once. This record comes from a study of resident and recirculating memory T cells in vitiligo. Trimming left V 0 bases short and J 8 bases short, with 13 bases between. From germline, CDR1 is LGHNA and CDR2 YNFKEQ. The CDR3 is 14 residues long. Sequencing input: blood. The rearrangement joins TRBV4-2 to TRBJ1-2; TRBD1 is a possible D gene (5 bases). This receptor was identified in a male donor with vitiligo. CDR3 region: CASSQDPQEGGYTF. The CDR3 region has the DNA TGTGCCAGCAGCCAAGATCCTCAGGAGGGGGGCTACACCTTC.